The entry below gives a single T cell receptor beta chain sequence along with its context. Its cognate antigen has yet to be identified. No much larger clonotype is one base removed from it; base qualities were not supplied. The data were obtained in a study of OX40 agonist ivuxolimab in advanced cancers. Broadly, across the study: Ivuxolimab was an agonistic, fully human IgG2 monoclonal antibody directed against OX40 (CD134), a costimulatory receptor. The monotherapy dose-escalation portion (N of about 47 patients) of the phase I ivuxolimab trial is reported in the paper. In the dose-escalation cohort, more than 75% of patients were male, and the mean age was approximately 55 years, with a range of about 23 to 85. The purpose of peripheral TCRbeta sequencing was to test whether ivuxolimab changed TCR sequence diversity and led to clonal T-cell expansion. Partial responses were achieved by three dose-escalation patients, of whom one had hepatocellular carcinoma and two had cutaneous melanoma. Of the roughly 52 dose-escalation patients, hepatocellular carcinoma was present in approximately 20, melanoma in approximately 15, renal cell carcinoma in 9 and head and neck cancer in 9. Intravenous ivuxolimab was administered to patients every 2 weeks at six dose levels: 0.01, 0.1, 0.3, 1.5, 3 and 10 mg/kg. Patients were allowed to have had prior anti-PD-1, anti-PD-L1 or anti-CTLA-4 therapy, and around two fifths of the dose-escalation patients had been treated with checkpoint inhibitors.

For sequencing of the TCRbeta CDR3 region, genomic DNA was extracted from the sorted cells. The immunoSEQ Assay was used to sequence the TCRbeta CDR3 regions. TCRdb retrieved this table from immuneACCESS and kept in-frame rearrangements only. Not all clones are present; in checked studies, unresolved V genes account for under half, and no reason is known for the remainder. Counted in this sample were about 77,000 clones; 81% of them appeared once. The ten largest clonotypes hold about 4.9% of the sample. Deletion took 11 bases off V and 4 bases off J, with a span of 9 bases between the germline ends. Including cysteine and phenylalanine, the CDR3 has 12 amino acids. Just the 36-base CDR3 DNA is kept, in frame starting at base 1. For CDR1 and CDR2, the germline V gene (reference sequence) lists SEHNR and FQNEAQ. Broad study findings and their caveats: The antigen specificity of the peripheral T cells that underwent clonal expansion was not determined. On average, CD8+ T cells showed more expanded clones than CD4+ T cells after ivuxolimab. Low levels of normalized T-cell clonal expansion were also seen in some patients who did not respond. In the 0.1-3.0 mg/kg groups, partial responders were among the patients with the lowest normalized peripheral clonal expansion, particularly in CD8+ T cells. At doses from 0.1 to 3.0 mg/kg, clonal expansion was seen in both CD4+ and CD8+ blood T cells between baseline and week 6.

The trial excluded patients who had a history of autoimmune disease or who were on systemic immunosuppression. Peripheral blood for TCR sequencing was collected from all dose cohorts at baseline, on cycle 4 day 1, and on cycle 7 day 1. Samples were obtained from an open-label, multicenter, first-in-human phase I dose-escalation trial of ivuxolimab. Adults with locally advanced or metastatic melanoma, renal cell, hepatocellular, or head and neck squamous cell carcinoma were enrolled in the trial. Before TCR sequencing, CD4+ T cells and CD8+ T cells from peripheral blood were sorted into separate populations.

Specimen: CD4+ or CD8+ T cells sorted from blood, collected in a trial of the OX40 agonist ivuxolimab. The receptor was derived from an adult with an advanced solid tumor such as melanoma, head and neck, liver or kidney cancer. The chain couples TRBV7-9 to TRBJ2-6, with no confidently assigned D gene. The CDR3 has the sequence CAAPGGANVLTF. The nucleotide sequence is TGTGCCGCCCCCGGGGGGGCCAACGTCCTGACTTTC.